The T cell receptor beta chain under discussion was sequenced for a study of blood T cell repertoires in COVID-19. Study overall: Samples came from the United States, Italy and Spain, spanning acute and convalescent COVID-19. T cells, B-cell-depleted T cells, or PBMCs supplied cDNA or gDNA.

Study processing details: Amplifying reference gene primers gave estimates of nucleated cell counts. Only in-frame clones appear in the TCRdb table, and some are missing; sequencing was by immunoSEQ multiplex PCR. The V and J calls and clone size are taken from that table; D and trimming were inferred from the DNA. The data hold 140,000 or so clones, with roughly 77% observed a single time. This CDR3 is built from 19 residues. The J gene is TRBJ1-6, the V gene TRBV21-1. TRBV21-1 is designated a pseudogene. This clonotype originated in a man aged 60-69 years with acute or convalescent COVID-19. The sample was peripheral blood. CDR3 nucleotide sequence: TGTGCCAGCAGCAAAGAATGGGGGGAGGGCGTCGACTATAATTCACCCCTCCACTTT. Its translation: CASSKEWGEGVDYNSPLHF.